The 5 T cell receptor beta chains listed next were all sequenced from one sample in a study of identical twins. TCRdb reanalysed the 5' RACE reads using MiXCR and keeps one entry per CDR3 protein. This repertoire shows fewer than 900,000 distinct CDR3 sequences, 21% found once; its top ten account for roughly 4%. These data also featured in a second study, about T cells expressing NK-cell markers.

Sequenced input: PBMCs. All receptors come from a woman aged 18-29 years in good health.

The table lists this clonotype with a few counts. The chain couples TRBV12-3 or TRBV12-4 to TRBJ1-2; no reliable D call. The CDR3 extends over 12 amino acids. Deletions cut 6 bases from V and 7 bases from J, with 12 bases between. The CDR3 is CASRRGTTGYTF. In DNA form, the CDR3 reads TGTGCCAGCAGAAGAGGCACAACTGGCTACACCTTC.

The table lists this clonotype with a few counts. The genes are TRBV20-1 and TRBJ2-7; 9 bases agree with TRBD1. The germline V gene has CDR1 DFQATT and CDR2 SNEGSKA (reference sequence). The V segment lost 3 bases and the J segment 2 bases; nucleotides outside the gene matches: 5. The CDR3 extends over 14 amino acids. In DNA form, the CDR3 reads TGCAGTGCTAGCCTACAGGGGGCGACCTACGAGCAGTACTTC. It yields the protein CSASLQGATYEQYF.

V and J are TRBV5-1 and TRBJ2-7; 11 nucleotides align to TRBD2. The V gene end was trimmed by 4 bases and the J gene end by 0 bases; junction bases not matched to a gene: 18. Germline V gives CDR1 SGHRS, CDR2 YFSETQ. The CDR3 has 20 amino acids. This CDR3 reads CASSTGTSGTNRGSSYEQYF. CDR3 nucleotide sequence: TGCGCCAGCAGCACCGGGACTAGCGGAACCAATAGGGGAAGCTCCTACGAGCAGTACTTC.

This clonotype was observed many times. CDR3 nucleotide sequence: TGTGCCAGCAGTTTAGCCCCCCAGGCGGCGAGCCCGACCCAGTACTTC. It encodes CASSLAPQAASPTQYF. The chain links TRBV12-3 or TRBV12-4 to TRBJ2-5; D not resolved. Trimming stripped 0 bases from V and 7 bases from J, with 18 bases between. CDR3 length equals 16 residues.

This clonotype was seen more than once but under ten times. This chain uses TRBV12-3 or TRBV12-4 with TRBJ1-5; maybe TRBD1 (6 bases). This CDR3 region has 15 residues. Between the trimmed V and J ends, which lost 5 bases and 2 bases, there was a span of 13 bases. CDR3 region: CASSPRGRGNQPQHF. The CDR3 bases are TGTGCCAGCAGTCCCAGGGGAAGGGGCAATCAGCCCCAGCATTTT.